This TCR beta chain emerged from a study of blood T cell repertoires in COVID-19. Across the study: Donors in the United States, Italy and Spain gave samples during acute or convalescent COVID-19. The analysed material was cDNA or gDNA that came from T cells, B-cell-depleted T cells, or PBMCs.

Original analysis: It was from reference gene primer amplification that nucleated cell counts were estimated. Produced via immunoSEQ multiplex PCR; TCRdb's table is partial and in-frame only. Clonal size and the V and J genes are those of that table, whereas D and trimming came from the DNA. The data hold 50,000 to 65,000 clones, with around 90% observed a single time. The receptor comes from a woman aged 60-70 years with active or convalescent COVID-19. Sequences were obtained from peripheral blood.

This chain's CDR3 is CAISELGDTNQPQHF. The CDR3 DNA reads TGTGCCATCAGTGAGCTGGGAGACACGAATCAGCCCCAGCATTTT. The V call is TRBV10-3, the J call TRBJ1-5, with D unresolved. Germline CDR1 reads ENHRY; CDR2 reads SYGVKD. Between the trimmed V and J ends, which lost 2 bases and 4 bases, there was a span of 12 bases. This CDR3 region has 15 residues.